A single sample is the source of the 28 T cell receptor beta chains below, sequenced in a study of tissue T cells after allogeneic stem cell transplantation. Adult allogeneic hematopoietic cell transplant recipients with steroid-refractory graft-versus-host disease were prospectively enrolled for research autopsy. Using immunoSEQ multiplex PCR, the repertoire was profiled, and TCRdb retains in-frame clones only, with some absent. Altogether 3,000 or so clones are present, 62% being singletons, with the ten largest covering around 15%. This specimen was ascending colon tissue, taken at autopsy. The receptor set was obtained from a male patient of 60 years or more with steroid-refractory graft-versus-host disease after an allogeneic stem cell transplant. Some T cells may be supplied by the graft donor.

The V and J genes are TRBV6-1 and TRBJ1-2; no definite D call. CDR1 and CDR2 (germline): MNHNS, SASEGT. Trimming took 2 bases from V and 1 from J, leaving 8 bases between them. The CDR3 covers 14 residues. The CDR3 region has the DNA TGTGCCAGCAGTGAATCATATTTTAACTATGGCTACACCTTC. Its protein product is CASSESYFNYGYTF.

The count of this clone is one. This chain links TRBV18 with TRBJ1-1, with D perhaps TRBD1 (5 bases). Trimming took 3 bases from V and 8 from J, leaving 16 bases between them. The CDR3 covers 14 residues. Germline loops: CDR1 KGHSH, CDR2 LQKENI. CDR3 sequence (DNA): TGTGCCAGCTCACCGGGGCAGGTAGGGTCAGAAGCTTTCTTT. Its protein is CASSPGQVGSEAFF.

The chain carries TRBV19 and TRBJ1-2, with D possibly matching TRBD1 (6 bases). From germline, CDR1 is LNHDA and CDR2 SQIVND (reference sequence). The V end was cut by 1 base, the J end by 5 bases, with 11 bases between. This CDR3 comprises 14 residues. CDR3 nucleotide sequence: TGTGCCAGTAGTATAGTAACAGGGCTTTATGGCTACACCTTC. Its protein product is CASSIVTGLYGYTF.

The chain couples TRBV2 to TRBJ2-2, with D perhaps matching TRBD1 or TRBD2 (6 bases each). Germline V gene sequence: CDR1 SNHLY, CDR2 FYNNEI. CDR3 length: 17 residues. Trimming stripped 5 bases from V and 3 bases from J, with 19 bases between. CDR3 sequence: CASSHHREESHTGELFF. CDR3 coding DNA: TGTGCCAGCAGTCACCACAGGGAGGAGTCCCACACCGGGGAGCTGTTTTTT.

V is TRBV7-8 and J is TRBJ2-2, with 12 bases matching TRBD1. J lost 5 bases, V lost 2 bases, and 6 bases had no gene match. From germline, CDR1 is SGHVS and CDR2 FQNEAQ. The CDR3 sequence is 17 residues long. CDR3 protein: CASSLLMGQGATGELFF. As DNA, the CDR3 is TGTGCCAGCAGCTTATTGATGGGACAGGGGGCAACCGGGGAGCTGTTTTTT.

The V and J genes are TRBV28 and TRBJ2-7; D is unclear. The CDR3 sequence is 13 residues long. V was trimmed by 5 bases and J by 2 bases, leaving 10 bases between them. Germline assignment: CDR1 MDHEN and CDR2 SYDVKM. CDR3 DNA: TGTGCCAGCAGTCTTGTTTCCCCCTACGAGCAGTACTTC. It specifies CASSLVSPYEQYF. The full variable domain, completed using reference TRBV28 and TRBJ2-7, is DVKVTQSSRYLVKRTGEKVFLECVQDMDHENMFWYRQDPGLGLRLIYFSYDVKMKEKGDIPEGYSVSREKKERFSLILESASTNQTSMYLCASSLVSPYEQYFGPGTRLTVT.

The chain combines TRBV6-1 with TRBJ2-5; the match to TRBD2 covers 8 bases. Looked up from germline, CDR1 is MNHNS and CDR2 is SASEGT. The CDR3 consists of 14 residues. J gave up 5 bases and V 7 bases, and 9 bases lay outside the gene matches. CDR3 nucleotide sequence: TGTGCCAGCAACAACCGGGGGGGGGAGGAGACCCAGTACTTC. Translating gives CASNNRGGEETQYF.

In its sample, this clone was seen a few times. This rearrangement joins TRBV14 to TRBJ2-3, with TRBD1 matching 8 bases. CDR1 and CDR2 (germline): SGHDN, FVKESK. The length of the CDR3 is 16 residues. With V trimmed by 1 base and J by 4 bases, 7 bases remained unmatched. The CDR3 reads CASSQVGTGWPDTQYF. The CDR3 nucleotides read TGTGCCAGCAGCCAAGTAGGGACAGGTTGGCCAGATACGCAGTATTTT.

This clone was observed a few times. This sequence joins TRBV5-6 and TRBJ1-2; D possibly corresponds to TRBD1 (5 bases). This CDR3 has 14 amino acids. CDR1 is SGHDT, CDR2 YYEEEE, per germline. The ends were cut back, 2 bases at V and 4 bases at J, with 12 bases in the middle. The CDR3 loop is CASSFGGVLYGYTF. As DNA, the CDR3 is TGTGCCAGCAGCTTTGGAGGGGTCCTCTATGGCTACACCTTC. The complete variable domain, with remaining parts taken from reference TRBV5-6 and TRBJ1-2, reads DAGVTQSPTHLIKTRGQQVTLRCSPKSGHDTVSWYQQALGQGPQFIFQYYEEEERQRGNFPDRFSGHQFPNYSSELNVNALLLGDSALYLCASSFGGVLYGYTFGSGTRLTVV.

In this sample, this clone is large. J is TRBJ2-1 and V is TRBV7-2; D is ambiguous. Trimming shortened V by 1 base and J by 7 bases, and 8 bases separated the two germline ends. This CDR3 is built from 13 residues. Germline V CDR1 and CDR2: SGHTA, FQGNSA. The CDR3 region has the DNA TGTGCCAGCAGCTTAGATCAACTTAATGAGCAGTTCTTC. This sequence encodes CASSLDQLNEQFF.

Details on this clone: An end of the junction differs from the germline gene, which may be a read error. V is TRBV7-7 and J is TRBJ2-5, with TRBD1 as a possible D gene (6 bases). CDR3 length: 15 residues. Germline CDR1 and CDR2: SSHAT and FNYEAQ (reference sequence). The CDR3 loop is CASSLALRGQETQYF. CDR3 coding DNA: TGTGCTAGCAGCTTAGCCCTCAGGGGCCAAGAGACCCAGTACTTC.

This clone qualifies as large. The genes are TRBV11-2 and TRBJ2-2; 7 positions match TRBD2. V shed 10 bases and J 5 bases; nucleotides not matched to a gene: 10. The CDR3 has 14 residues. Germline assignment: CDR1 SGHAT and CDR2 FQNNGV. CDR3 DNA sequence: TGTGCCACCCAAATTAGAGCGGGGACCGGGGAGCTGTTTTTT. The encoded protein is CATQIRAGTGELFF.

The table lists this clone with a few counts. The rearrangement joins TRBV11-1 to TRBJ2-1; 11 bases align to TRBD1. Germline-derived CDR1 and CDR2 are SGHAT and FQDESV (reference sequence). This CDR3 has 15 amino acids. Trimming took 5 bases from V and 3 from J; bases not matched to a gene: 3. The DNA of the CDR3 is TGTGCCAGCAGCCCGGGACAGGGGGGCTACAATGAGCAGTTCTTC. Translating it yields CASSPGQGGYNEQFF.

This clone has only one observation. This sequence joins TRBV4-1 and TRBJ2-3; D is unclear. This CDR3 is built from 16 residues. Trimming shortened V by 2 bases and J by 2 bases, and 14 bases separated the two germline ends. Germline V gene lookup returns CDR1 MGHRA and CDR2 YSYEKL. The CDR3 protein is CASSQSPAQITDTQYF. CDR3 coding DNA: TGCGCCAGCAGCCAAAGTCCAGCACAGATCACAGATACGCAGTATTTT.

This sequence joins TRBV18 and TRBJ2-2; no definite D call. Germline assignment: CDR1 KGHSH and CDR2 LQKENI. The CDR3 runs 12 residues. Trimming cost V 2 bases and J 5 bases, with 3 bases left between them. The CDR3 region has the DNA TGTGCCAGCTCACCATCTACCGGGGAGCTGTTTTTT. This encodes CASSPSTGELFF. Looking up the rest from reference TRBV18 and TRBJ2-2 gives the full variable domain: NAGVMQNPRHLVRRRGQEARLRCSPMKGHSHVYWYRQLPEEGLKFMVYLQKENIIDESGMPKERFSAEFPKEGPSILRIQQVVRGDSAAYFCASSPSTGELFFGEGSRLTVL.

This clone has only one observation. The chain carries TRBV18 and TRBJ2-7; 9 bases are shared with TRBD1. CDR3 length equals 16 residues. The V gene's germline CDR1 is KGHSH and CDR2 LQKENI. V shed 3 bases, J shed 6 bases, and the junction held 12 bases outside the gene matches. CDR3 sequence reads: CASSPLGGQGGIEQYF. DNA of the CDR3: TGTGCCAGCTCACCCCTCGGGGGACAGGGAGGGATCGAGCAGTACTTC.

This clone was recorded once. Distinct nucleotide sequences in the sample also encode this CDR3. The J gene is TRBJ1-1, the V gene TRBV5-6; no firm D call. The CDR3 length is 13 residues. Deletions cut 0 bases from V and 5 bases from J, with 8 bases between. Germline V gives CDR1 SGHDT, CDR2 YYEEEE. The chain's CDR3 is CASSLASGTEAFF. The CDR3 region has the DNA TGTGCCAGCAGCTTGGCTTCGGGGACTGAAGCTTTCTTT.

This chain joins TRBV5-1 and TRBJ2-2, with D possibly matching TRBD2 (6 bases). Trimming removed 1 base at V and 3 bases at J, with 13 bases between. Germline assignment: CDR1 SGHRS and CDR2 YFSETQ. CDR3 size: 16 residues. CDR3 region: CASSLSAGSHTGELFF. The DNA for the CDR3 is TGCGCCAGCAGCTTGTCGGCGGGGAGCCACACCGGGGAGCTGTTTTTT.

This clone is deemed large (0.1 to 1%). This chain uses TRBV4-3 with TRBJ1-1; D is uncertain. This CDR3 region has 16 residues. V lost 1 base to trimming and J lost 4 bases, with 16 bases between them. Per the germline V gene, CDR1 is LGHNA and CDR2 is YSLEER. CDR3 DNA: TGCGCCAGCAGCCAAGTGGTTGGGGTATTAGGCACTGAAGCTTTCTTT. Translating gives CASSQVVGVLGTEAFF.

V gene TRBV18 combines with J gene TRBJ2-3, with no clear D. Per germline, CDR1 KGHSH and CDR2 LQKENI. The CDR3 extends over 16 amino acids. Between the trimmed V and J ends, which lost 4 bases and 0 bases, there was a span of 14 bases. CDR3 protein: CASSLLQATSTDTQYF. DNA of the CDR3: TGTGCCAGCTCACTTCTCCAAGCGACTAGCACAGATACGCAGTATTTT.

The rearrangement links TRBV9 to TRBJ2-3; tentatively, D is TRBD1 or TRBD2 (5 bases each). There are 15 residues in the CDR3. The germline gives CDR1 SGDLS, CDR2 YYNGEE. The V and J ends lost 0 bases and 1 base respectively, with 9 bases between them. The CDR3 DNA sequence: TGTGCCAGCAGCGTAGGGGGGTACGGCACAGATACGCAGTATTTT. Residues: CASSVGGYGTDTQYF.

This clone qualifies as large (0.1 to 1%). The chain employs TRBV4-3 and TRBJ1-1; D is unresolved. With 0 bases removed from V and 4 bases from J, the gap between germline ends came to 12 bases. The CDR3 runs 15 residues. The germline CDR1 and CDR2 sequences are LGHNA and YSLEER. The CDR3 loop reads CASSQDLGEGTEAFF. CDR3 in DNA: TGCGCCAGCAGCCAAGATCTTGGGGAGGGCACTGAAGCTTTCTTT.

This clone was seen only once. This rearrangement joins TRBV19 to TRBJ1-1; D gene uncertain. Deletions cut 6 bases from V and 11 bases from J, with 13 bases between. The V gene's germline CDR1 is LNHDA and CDR2 SQIVND (reference sequence). The CDR3 loop spans 11 amino acids. Here the CDR3 DNA reads TGTGCCAGTAGCCGGCTACTCGTGGCTTTCTTT. This encodes CASSRLLVAFF. Full variable domain (outside the CDR3, taken from reference TRBV19 and TRBJ1-1): DGGITQSPKYLFRKEGQNVTLSCEQNLNHDAMYWYRQDPGQGLRLIYYSQIVNDFQKGDIAEGYSVSREKKESFPLTVTSAQKNPTAFYLCASSRLLVAFFGQGTRLTVV.

The table lists this clone with a few counts. The chain uses TRBV7-6 and TRBJ2-5; TRBD1 aligns across 7 bases. Germline assignment: CDR1 SGHVS and CDR2 FNYEAQ. Trimming took 1 base from V and 4 from J; bases not matched to a gene: 0. The CDR3 extends over 13 amino acids. CDR3 nucleotide sequence: TGTGCCAGCAGCTTAGACAGGGGAGAGACCCAGTACTTC. Translated: CASSLDRGETQYF. The full variable domain, its missing parts supplied by reference TRBV7-6 and TRBJ2-5, is GAGVSQSPRYKVTKRGQDVALRCDPISGHVSLYWYRQALGQGPEFLTYFNYEAQQDKSGLPNDRFSAERPEGSISTLTIQRTEQRDSAMYRCASSLDRGETQYFGPGTRLLVL.

V is TRBV6-5 and J is TRBJ1-4, with D possibly TRBD1 on 6 matching bases. In germline, CDR1 is MNHEY, CDR2 SVGAGI. V lost 8 bases to trimming and J lost 6 bases, with 13 bases between them. The CDR3 length is 13 residues. CDR3 DNA: TGTGCCAGCGAACCGAACAGGGATGAAAAACTGTTTTTT. This translates into CASEPNRDEKLFF.

This clone was detected once. A read error may be the cause here, since a much bigger clone is one base away. The chain links TRBV2 to TRBJ2-3; TRBD1 agrees at 7 bases. The trim removed 5 bases at V and 0 bases at J, leaving 5 bases unmatched. CDR3 length equals 15 residues. Germline V CDR1 and CDR2: SNHLY, FYNNEI. The CDR3 protein is CASSPGTASTDTQYF. In DNA form, the CDR3 reads TGTGCCAGCAGTCCCGGGACAGCTAGCACAGATACGCAGTATTTT.

In DNA, the CDR3 is TGTGCCACCAGCAGCGACAGGGGGCCCTACGAGCAGTACTTC. Its translation: CATSSDRGPYEQYF. The chain joins TRBV15 to TRBJ2-7; 10 nucleotides match TRBD1. Germline V gives CDR1 LNHNV, CDR2 YYDKDF (reference sequence). This CDR3 has 14 amino acids. Trimming cost V 3 bases and J 2 bases; bases outside gene matches: 1.

This clone is medium-sized within its sample. The chain couples TRBV5-6 to TRBJ1-2; no reliable D call. Trimming shortened V by 0 bases and J by 6 bases, and 6 bases separated the two germline ends. This CDR3 contains 12 residues. Germline-derived CDR1 and CDR2 are SGHDT and YYEEEE. CDR3 residues: CASSLGDHGYTF. CDR3 in DNA: TGTGCCAGCAGCTTGGGGGATCATGGCTACACCTTC.